The rows below give T cell receptor beta chains drawn from one sample of a study of Graves' ophthalmopathy and Graves' hyperthyroidism. TCRdb recomputed calls from the multiplex PCR reads with MiXCR, one row per CDR3 protein. The sample shows about 620,000 distinct CDR3 sequences, around a fifth of them seen only once. The material sequenced was peripheral blood. The origin of the receptors is a young woman with stable Graves' hyperthyroidism. Some clones in this sample may be carry-over from other donors' samples. Both conserved end residues are part of each CDR3. A D gene is named only where the DNA matches it firmly. Not every row has a clone size; where given, it reads once, few, many or a size class.

D: .; V: TRBV6-1; J: TRBJ1-2; size: many; DNA: TGTGCCAGCAGTGACTACGGCGGTACTAACTATGGCTACACCTTC; CDR3: CASSDYGGTNYGYTF
D: TRBD2; V: TRBV6-2/TRBV6-3; J: TRBJ2-5; size: .; DNA: TGTGCCAGCAGTTACGGCGGAGCGGGGGGGCCGGAGACCCAGTACTTC; CDR3: CASSYGGAGGPETQYF
D: .; V: TRBV16; J: TRBJ1-6; size: many; DNA: TGTGCCAGCAGCCAATCGGTTGTCCTCCACTTT; CDR3: CASSQSVVLHF
D: .; V: TRBV29-1; J: TRBJ2-7; size: once; DNA: TGCAGCGTTTGGAGCTACGAGCAGTACTTC; CDR3: CSVWSYEQYF
D: .; V: TRBV5-1; J: TRBJ1-2; size: many; DNA: TGCGCCAGCAGCCTTGAGCCGGACTATGGCTACACCTTC; CDR3: CASSLEPDYGYTF
D: .; V: TRBV20-1; J: TRBJ2-7; size: many; DNA: TGCAGTGCCAGAGTAACAAGGGGCGAGCAGTACTTC; CDR3: CSARVTRGEQYF
D: .; V: TRBV6-1; J: TRBJ2-7; size: many; DNA: TGTGCCAGCAGTGAACAAACGCGGGCGTACGAGCAGTACTTC; CDR3: CASSEQTRAYEQYF
D: .; V: TRBV7-3; J: TRBJ1-1; size: many; DNA: TGTGCCAGCTCTCAGGCAGGGATCTCTGAAGCTTTCTTT; CDR3: CASSQAGISEAFF
D: .; V: TRBV6-5; J: TRBJ1-1; size: many; DNA: TGTGCCAGCAGTTACGCCATTGGGACGGAGAACACTGAAGCTTTCTTT; CDR3: CASSYAIGTENTEAFF
D: .; V: TRBV5-6; J: TRBJ2-7; size: many; DNA: TGTGCCAGCAGCTTGGGTACAAAGAGCTCCTACGAGCAGTACTTC; CDR3: CASSLGTKSSYEQYF
D: .; V: TRBV12-5; J: TRBJ2-5; size: many; DNA: TGTGCTAGTGGTCCTGTCCGACAAGAGACCCAGTACTTC; CDR3: CASGPVRQETQYF
D: TRBD1; V: TRBV5-1; J: TRBJ1-1; size: many; DNA: TGCGCCAGCAGCTTGGCCCCTCAACAGGGGGGCACTGAAGCTTTCTTT; CDR3: CASSLAPQQGGTEAFF
D: .; V: TRBV28; J: TRBJ1-5; size: many; DNA: TGTGCCAGCAGTCCGTCTCAGCCCCAGCATTTT; CDR3: CASSPSQPQHF
D: .; V: TRBV6-5; J: TRBJ1-1; size: many; DNA: TGTGCCAGCACCCGATCGGGGGCGAACACTGAAGCTTTCTTT; CDR3: CASTRSGANTEAFF
D: .; V: TRBV9; J: TRBJ1-1; size: many; DNA: TGTGCCAGCAGCGTGACAGGCCAAACATGGGACACTGAAGCTTTCTTT; CDR3: CASSVTGQTWDTEAFF
D: TRBD1; V: TRBV4-1; J: TRBJ2-5; size: many; DNA: TGCGCCAGCAGCTTTCACGGACAGGACCCCCAAGAGACCCAGTACTTC; CDR3: CASSFHGQDPQETQYF
D: .; V: TRBV28; J: TRBJ2-7; size: .; DNA: TGTGCCAGCAGTTTATTGGAGAGGGGGAAGGCCGAGCAGTACTTC; CDR3: CASSLLERGKAEQYF
D: TRBD1; V: TRBV11-2; J: TRBJ1-3; size: .; DNA: TGTGCCAGCAGCGCCAGGACAGGGCGGACGTGGGACACCATATATTTT; CDR3: CASSARTGRTWDTIYF
D: TRBD2; V: TRBV11-1; J: TRBJ2-2; size: few; DNA: TGTGCCAGCAGCCCTATACCGGGACTAGCGCCGAACACCGGGGAGCTGTTTTTT; CDR3: CASSPIPGLAPNTGELFF
D: TRBD2; V: TRBV12-3/TRBV12-4; J: TRBJ2-7; size: .; DNA: TGTGCCAGCAGTTTAAGGCCCTTAGCGGGGGTATACTTC; CDR3: CASSLRPLAGVYF
D: .; V: TRBV29-1; J: TRBJ2-7; size: .; DNA: TGCAGCGTTTTTTCCAACCCCCCTTACGAGCAGTACTTC; CDR3: CSVFSNPPYEQYF
D: .; V: TRBV10-3; J: TRBJ1-2; size: few; DNA: TGTGCCATCAGTGAGCTCACCTATGGCTACACCTTC; CDR3: CAISELTYGYTF
D: .; V: TRBV6-1; J: TRBJ2-7; size: many; DNA: TGTGCCAGCTGGAGTCAGCCGACGGGCGAGCAGTACTTC; CDR3: CASWSQPTGEQYF
D: TRBD1; V: TRBV19; J: TRBJ2-5; size: .; DNA: TGTGCCATTAGTGCCCAGGACAGGGCGACCCAGTACTTC; CDR3: CAISAQDRATQYF
D: .; V: TRBV6-1; J: TRBJ2-2; size: few; DNA: TGTGCCAGCAGTGAGCGGCAGGGGAATACCGGGGAGCTGTTTTTT; CDR3: CASSERQGNTGELFF
D: .; V: TRBV18; J: TRBJ2-4; size: few; DNA: TGTGCCAGCTCACTCGGCGCGGGAATTGGGATTCAGTACTTC; CDR3: CASSLGAGIGIQYF
D: .; V: TRBV2; J: TRBJ1-2; size: .; DNA: TGTGCCAGCAGTGAACGGAGCTATGGCTACACCTTC; CDR3: CASSERSYGYTF
D: .; V: TRBV2; J: TRBJ1-6; size: .; DNA: TGTGCCAGCCGGGTTCTTAATTCACCCCTCCACTTT; CDR3: CASRVLNSPLHF
D: .; V: TRBV27; J: TRBJ1-1; size: few; DNA: TGTGCCAGCAGCCCCGGGACAATAACTACTGAAGCTTTCTTT; CDR3: CASSPGTITTEAFF
D: .; V: TRBV12-3/TRBV12-4; J: TRBJ1-1; size: many; DNA: TGTGCCAGCAGTCCAGTTCTGCGAGGACGGGACACTGAAGCTTTCTTT; CDR3: CASSPVLRGRDTEAFF
D: .; V: TRBV29-1; J: TRBJ2-7; size: .; DNA: TGCAGCGTTGATCAGGTGCAGGGCTACGAGCAGTACTTC; CDR3: CSVDQVQGYEQYF
D: .; V: TRBV11-2; J: TRBJ1-6; size: many; DNA: TGTGCCAGCAGCTTAAGGTCCGACTCCTATAATTCACCCCTCCACTTT; CDR3: CASSLRSDSYNSPLHF
D: .; V: TRBV2; J: TRBJ2-5; size: many; DNA: TGTGCCAGCAGTGAACGGGGATCGTCGAGGATAAGGGGAGAGACCCAGTACTTC; CDR3: CASSERGSSRIRGETQYF
D: .; V: TRBV15; J: TRBJ1-1; size: .; DNA: TGTGCCACCAGCAGAGATCAGGTGGGGGACACTGAAGCTTTCTTT; CDR3: CATSRDQVGDTEAFF
D: .; V: TRBV6-2/TRBV6-3; J: TRBJ2-7; size: .; DNA: TGTGCCAGTTTGCGGGGCAGGGACTACGAGCAGTACTTC; CDR3: CASLRGRDYEQYF
D: .; V: TRBV6-1; J: TRBJ2-5; size: many; DNA: TGTGCCAGCAGTCCGGGGGAAGAGACCCAGTACTTC; CDR3: CASSPGEETQYF